This T cell receptor beta chain was identified in a study of breast tumors, draining lymph nodes, adjacent tissues. Samples came from axillary lymph nodes draining the breast cancer. Germline trimming cut 10 bases from V and 8 bases from J; bases unmatched to any gene: 26. The CDR3 runs 19 residues. Germline V gene data show CDR1 as SNHLY and CDR2 as FYNNEI. Via MiXCR, TCRdb re-called the multiplex PCR reads, giving one row per CDR3 protein. The table shows about 300,000 distinct CDR3 sequences, with more than 30% occurring only once. Sequencing was carried out using axillary lymph node tissue. The chain combines TRBV2 with TRBJ2-1; 10 bases match TRBD1. The clonotype was recovered from a female donor with breast cancer. Some clones in this sample may be carry-over from other donors' samples. The CDR3 DNA reads as TGTGCCACCACCCTCCGGGACAGGGGACCGGGAGGTCCTCCGGATGAGCAGTTCTTC. Translation gives CATTLRDRGPGGPPDEQFF.